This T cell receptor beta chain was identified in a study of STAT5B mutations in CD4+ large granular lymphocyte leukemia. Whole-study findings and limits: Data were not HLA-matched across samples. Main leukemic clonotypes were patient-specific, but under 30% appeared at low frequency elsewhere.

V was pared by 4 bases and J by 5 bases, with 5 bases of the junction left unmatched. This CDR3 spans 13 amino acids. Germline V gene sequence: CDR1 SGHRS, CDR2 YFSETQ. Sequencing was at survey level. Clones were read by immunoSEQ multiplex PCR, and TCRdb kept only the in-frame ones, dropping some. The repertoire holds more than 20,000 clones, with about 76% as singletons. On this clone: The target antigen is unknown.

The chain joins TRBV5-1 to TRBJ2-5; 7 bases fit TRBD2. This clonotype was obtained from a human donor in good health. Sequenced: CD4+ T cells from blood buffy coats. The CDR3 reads CASSPTSLETQYF. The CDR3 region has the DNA TGCGCCAGCAGCCCGACTAGCCTGGAGACCCAGTACTTC.